The 5 T cell receptor beta chains in this list originate from one sample, sequenced in a study of beta chain features in type 1 diabetes. Every bit of the isolated RNA underwent reverse transcription, so sequencing read expressed TCRB transcripts. Clones were sequenced by immunoSEQ multiplex PCR, and TCRdb holds only the in-frame ones, with some missing. The sample lists about 300,000 clones; roughly 13% were seen once. Study findings and constraints: Patients with Type 1 diabetes showed moderately but significantly shorter TCRB CDR3s in all four CD4+ subsets.

The antigens for these receptors are not known. The material sequenced was naive CD4+ T cells from blood. These receptors originate from a young woman with type 1 diabetes.

V is TRBV28 and J is TRBJ2-5, with D tentatively TRBD2 (5 bases). From germline, CDR1 is MDHEN and CDR2 SYDVKM. The V gene lost 4 bases and the J gene lost 4 bases, with 13 bases spanning the gap. The CDR3 loop spans 14 amino acids. This chain's CDR3 is CASSSEGVPETQYF. The CDR3 DNA sequence: TGTGCCAGCAGTTCTGAGGGAGTCCCAGAGACCCAGTACTTC.

This clone showed up just a few times. The rearrangement links TRBV28 to TRBJ1-2, with D perhaps TRBD1 (6 bases). Germline V gene sequence: CDR1 MDHEN, CDR2 SYDVKM. V shed 5 bases and J shed 4 bases, with 11 bases lying between them. CDR3 length: 13 amino acids. CDR3 loop: CASSDGQLYGYTF. The CDR3 DNA follows: TGTGCCAGCAGTGATGGACAGCTCTATGGCTACACCTTC.

This rearrangement joins TRBV5-1 to TRBJ2-5; no clear D. V lost 0 bases to trimming and J lost 11 bases, with 14 bases between them. The germline CDR1 and CDR2 sequences are SGHRS and YFSETQ. This CDR3 contains 13 residues. The CDR3: CASSLGVQERQYF. For the CDR3, the DNA is TGCGCCAGCAGCTTGGGGGTTCAAGAGAGGCAGTACTTC.

This clone was found a few times. The rearrangement uses TRBV10-3 and TRBJ2-2, with D possibly TRBD1 on 5 matching bases. Germline values: CDR1 ENHRY, CDR2 SYGVKD. The CDR3 spans 14 residues. V lost 7 bases and J lost 3, with 12 bases in between. The CDR3 sequence: CAIKGRRDTGELFF. CDR3 in DNA: TGTGCCATCAAGGGGCGGAGAGACACCGGGGAGCTGTTTTTT.

The rearrangement links TRBV5-1 to TRBJ2-2; 8 bases are a match to TRBD1. Germline CDR1 SGHRS, CDR2 YFSETQ. With 0 bases clipped from V and 6 bases from J, the junction kept 4 bases outside the gene matches. This CDR3 has 15 amino acids. CDR3 residues: CASSLEAGGPGELFF. The CDR3 DNA sequence: TGCGCCAGCAGCTTGGAGGCAGGGGGCCCCGGGGAGCTGTTTTTT.